The 2 T cell receptor beta chains presented below share a single source sample, sequenced in a study of OX40 agonist ivuxolimab in advanced cancers. The protocol was immunoSEQ multiplex PCR, while the TCRdb copy is restricted to in-frame clones and leaves out a portion. The data show over 80,000 clones, 80% to 90% seen once. The source was CD4+ or CD8+ T cells sorted from blood, collected in a trial of the OX40 agonist ivuxolimab. The receptors derive from an adult with an advanced solid tumor such as melanoma, head and neck, liver or kidney cancer.

This clone turned up a few times. The chain links TRBV18 to TRBJ2-2; D possibly corresponds to TRBD1 (5 bases). The CDR3 sequence is 15 residues long. The germline V gene has CDR1 KGHSH and CDR2 LQKENI. V was clipped by 3 bases and J by 1 base, with 9 bases between them. For the CDR3, the DNA is TGTGCCAGCTCACCTAGTCAGGGGAACACCGGGGAGCTGTTTTTT. It yields the protein CASSPSQGNTGELFF.

This chain connects TRBV7-3 to TRBJ2-7, with 7 bases identical to TRBD1. J lost 1 base, V lost 5 bases, and 2 bases had no gene match. CDR3 size: 13 residues. The germline gives CDR1 SGHTA, CDR2 FQGTGA. CDR3 loop: CASSPGQSYEQYF. The CDR3 DNA is TGTGCCAGCAGCCCGGGACAGTCCTACGAGCAGTACTTC.